This T cell receptor (beta chain) was sequenced during a study of T cells in Graves' hyperthyroidism and ophthalmopathy. Study results and caveats: In the analysis, a 13 V-J model separated ophthalmopathy from stable hyperthyroidism.

V lost 7 bases and J lost 0, with 15 bases in between. The CDR3 has 15 amino acids. Germline V gene sequence: CDR1 MDHEN, CDR2 SYDVKM. Clinical symptoms, serum thyroxine and TRAb, thyroid ultrasound and orbital computed tomography together formed the diagnostic basis. Amplification targeted TCR beta CDR3 regions from RNA transcripts. The HTBI set primed first-round TCR CDR3 RT-PCR. MiXCR was run by TCRdb on the multiplex PCR reads, yielding one entry per CDR3 protein. Among 300,000 to 400,000 distinct CDR3 sequences listed, over 20% were seen once. At least ten counts were recorded for this clonotype. Its antigen is unknown.

This chain joins TRBV28 and TRBJ1-1; D is undetermined. This receptor was identified in a woman between 50 and 59 years old with Graves' hyperthyroidism. Sample: blood. CDR3 coding DNA: TGTGCCAGCACCGGGCCGGACGTCATGAACACTGAAGCTTTCTTT. Amino acid sequence: CASTGPDVMNTEAFF.